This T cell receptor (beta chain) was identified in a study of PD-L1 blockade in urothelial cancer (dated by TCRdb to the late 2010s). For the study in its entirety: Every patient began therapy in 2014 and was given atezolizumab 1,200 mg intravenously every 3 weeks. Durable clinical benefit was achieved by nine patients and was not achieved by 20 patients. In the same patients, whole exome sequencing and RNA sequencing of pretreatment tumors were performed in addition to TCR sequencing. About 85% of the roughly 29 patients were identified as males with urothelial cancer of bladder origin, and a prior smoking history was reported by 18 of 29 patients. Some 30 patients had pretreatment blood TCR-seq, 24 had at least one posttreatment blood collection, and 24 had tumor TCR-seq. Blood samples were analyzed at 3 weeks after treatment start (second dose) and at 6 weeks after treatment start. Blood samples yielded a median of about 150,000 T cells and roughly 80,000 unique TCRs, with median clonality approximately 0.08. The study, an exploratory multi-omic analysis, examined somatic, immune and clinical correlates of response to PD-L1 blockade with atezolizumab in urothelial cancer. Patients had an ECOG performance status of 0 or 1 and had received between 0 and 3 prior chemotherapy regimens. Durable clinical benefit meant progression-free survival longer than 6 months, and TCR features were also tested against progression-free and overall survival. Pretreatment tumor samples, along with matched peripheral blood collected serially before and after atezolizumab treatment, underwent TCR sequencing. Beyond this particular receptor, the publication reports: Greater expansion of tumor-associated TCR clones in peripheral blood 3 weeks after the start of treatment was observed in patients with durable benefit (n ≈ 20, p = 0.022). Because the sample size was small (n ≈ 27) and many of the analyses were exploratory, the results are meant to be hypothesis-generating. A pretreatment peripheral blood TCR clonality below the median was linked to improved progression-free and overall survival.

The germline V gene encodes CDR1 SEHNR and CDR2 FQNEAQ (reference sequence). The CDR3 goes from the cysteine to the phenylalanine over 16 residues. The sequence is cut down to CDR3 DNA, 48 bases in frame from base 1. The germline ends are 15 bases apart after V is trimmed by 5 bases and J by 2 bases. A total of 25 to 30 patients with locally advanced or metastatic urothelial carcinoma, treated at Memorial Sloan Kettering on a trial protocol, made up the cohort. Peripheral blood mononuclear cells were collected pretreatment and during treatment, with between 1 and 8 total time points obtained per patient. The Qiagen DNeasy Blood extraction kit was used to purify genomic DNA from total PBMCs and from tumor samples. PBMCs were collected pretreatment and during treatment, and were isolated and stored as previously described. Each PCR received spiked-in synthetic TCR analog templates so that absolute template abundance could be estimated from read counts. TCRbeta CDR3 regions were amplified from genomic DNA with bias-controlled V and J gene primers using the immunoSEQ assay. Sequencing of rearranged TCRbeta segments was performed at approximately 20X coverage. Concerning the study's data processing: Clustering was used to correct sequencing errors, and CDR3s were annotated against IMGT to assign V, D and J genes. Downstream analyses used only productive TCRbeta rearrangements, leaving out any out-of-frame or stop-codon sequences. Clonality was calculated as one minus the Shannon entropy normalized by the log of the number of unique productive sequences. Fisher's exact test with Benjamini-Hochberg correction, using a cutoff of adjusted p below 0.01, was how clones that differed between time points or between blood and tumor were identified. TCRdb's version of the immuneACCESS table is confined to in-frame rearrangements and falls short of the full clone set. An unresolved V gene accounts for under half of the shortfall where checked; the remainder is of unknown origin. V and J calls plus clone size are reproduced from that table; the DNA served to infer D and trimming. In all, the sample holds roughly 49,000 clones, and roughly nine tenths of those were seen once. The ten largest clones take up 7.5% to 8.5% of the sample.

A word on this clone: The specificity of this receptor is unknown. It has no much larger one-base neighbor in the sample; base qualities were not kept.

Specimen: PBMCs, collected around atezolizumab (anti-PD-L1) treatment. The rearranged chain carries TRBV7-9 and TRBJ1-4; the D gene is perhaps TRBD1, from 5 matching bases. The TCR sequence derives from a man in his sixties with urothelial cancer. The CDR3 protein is CASSPSAGRTNEKLFF. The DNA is TGTGCCAGCAGCCCTTCCGCGGGGCGGACTAATGAAAAACTGTTTTTT.